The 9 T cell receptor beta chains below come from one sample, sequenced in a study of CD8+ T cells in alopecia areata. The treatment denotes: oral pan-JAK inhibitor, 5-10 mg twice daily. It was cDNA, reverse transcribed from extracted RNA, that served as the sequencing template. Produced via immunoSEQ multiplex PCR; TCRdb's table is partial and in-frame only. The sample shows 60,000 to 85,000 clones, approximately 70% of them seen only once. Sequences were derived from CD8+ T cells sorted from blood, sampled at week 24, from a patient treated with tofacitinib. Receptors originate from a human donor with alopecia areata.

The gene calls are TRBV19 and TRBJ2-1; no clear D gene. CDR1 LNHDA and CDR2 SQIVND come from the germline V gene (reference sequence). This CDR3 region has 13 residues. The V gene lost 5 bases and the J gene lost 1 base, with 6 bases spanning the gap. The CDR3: CASSWTSYNEQFF. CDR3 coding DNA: TGTGCCAGTAGTTGGACGTCCTACAATGAGCAGTTCTTC.

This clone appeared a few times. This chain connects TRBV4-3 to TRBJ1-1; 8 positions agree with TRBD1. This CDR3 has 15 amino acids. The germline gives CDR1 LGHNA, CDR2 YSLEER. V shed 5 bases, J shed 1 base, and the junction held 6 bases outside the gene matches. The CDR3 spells CASSSLGQGNTEAFF. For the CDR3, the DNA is TGCGCCAGCAGCTCACTAGGACAGGGGAACACTGAAGCTTTCTTT.

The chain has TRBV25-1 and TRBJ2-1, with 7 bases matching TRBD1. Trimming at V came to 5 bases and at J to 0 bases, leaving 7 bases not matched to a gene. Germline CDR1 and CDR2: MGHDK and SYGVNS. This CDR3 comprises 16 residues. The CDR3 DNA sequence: TGTGCCAGCAGTCACCGACAGGGACCCTCCTACAATGAGCAGTTCTTC. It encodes CASSHRQGPSYNEQFF.

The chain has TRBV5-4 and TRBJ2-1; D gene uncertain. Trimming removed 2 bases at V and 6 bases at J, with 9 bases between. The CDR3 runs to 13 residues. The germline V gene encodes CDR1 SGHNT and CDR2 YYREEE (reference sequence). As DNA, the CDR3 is TGTGCCAGCAGCTTCCACCCCCCCAATGAGCAGTTCTTC. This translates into CASSFHPPNEQFF. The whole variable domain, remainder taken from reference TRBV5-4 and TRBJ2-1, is ETGVTQSPTHLIKTRGQQVTLRCSSQSGHNTVSWYQQALGQGPQFIFQYYREEENGRGNFPPRFSGLQFPNYSSELNVNALELDDSALYLCASSFHPPNEQFFGPGTRLTVL.

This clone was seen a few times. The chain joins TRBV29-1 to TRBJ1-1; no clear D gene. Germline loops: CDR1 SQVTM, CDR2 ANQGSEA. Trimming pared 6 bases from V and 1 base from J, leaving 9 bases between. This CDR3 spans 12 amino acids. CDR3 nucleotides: TGCAGCGTGGAGGCCCCGAACACTGAAGCTTTCTTT. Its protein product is CSVEAPNTEAFF.

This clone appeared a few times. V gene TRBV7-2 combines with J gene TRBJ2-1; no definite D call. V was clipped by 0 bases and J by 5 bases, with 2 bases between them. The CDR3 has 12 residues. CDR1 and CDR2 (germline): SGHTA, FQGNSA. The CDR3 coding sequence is TGTGCCAGCAGCTTAGCAGACAATGAGCAGTTCTTC. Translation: CASSLADNEQFF.

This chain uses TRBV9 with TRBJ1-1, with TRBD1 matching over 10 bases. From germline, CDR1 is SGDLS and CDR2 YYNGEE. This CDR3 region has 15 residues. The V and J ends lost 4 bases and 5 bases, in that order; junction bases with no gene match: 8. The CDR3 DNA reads TGTGCCAGCAGCACGACAGGGGGCCTGAGGACTGAAGCTTTCTTT. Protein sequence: CASSTTGGLRTEAFF. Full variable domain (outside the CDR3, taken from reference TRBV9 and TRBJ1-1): DSGVTQTPKHLITATGQRVTLRCSPRSGDLSVYWYQQSLDQGLQFLIQYYNGEERAKGNILERFSAQQFPDLHSELNLSSLELGDSALYFCASSTTGGLRTEAFFGQGTRLTVV.

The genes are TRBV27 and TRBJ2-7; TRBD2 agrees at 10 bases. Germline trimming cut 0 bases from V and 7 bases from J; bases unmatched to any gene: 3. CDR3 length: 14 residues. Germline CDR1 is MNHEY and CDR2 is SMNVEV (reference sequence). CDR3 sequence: CASSLSLAGDEQYF. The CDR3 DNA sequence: TGTGCCAGCAGTTTATCGCTAGCGGGAGATGAGCAGTACTTC.

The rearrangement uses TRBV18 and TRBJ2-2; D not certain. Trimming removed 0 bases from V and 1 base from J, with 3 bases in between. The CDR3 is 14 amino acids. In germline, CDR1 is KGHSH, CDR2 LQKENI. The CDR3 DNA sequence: TGTGCCAGCTCACCACCTATGAACACCGGGGAGCTGTTTTTT. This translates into CASSPPMNTGELFF.